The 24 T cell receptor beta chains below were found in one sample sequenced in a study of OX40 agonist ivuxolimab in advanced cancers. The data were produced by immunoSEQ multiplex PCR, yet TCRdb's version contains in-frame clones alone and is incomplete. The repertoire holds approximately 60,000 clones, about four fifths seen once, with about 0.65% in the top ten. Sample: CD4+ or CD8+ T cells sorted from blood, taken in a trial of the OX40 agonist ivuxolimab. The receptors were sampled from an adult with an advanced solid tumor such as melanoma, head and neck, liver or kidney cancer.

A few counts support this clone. CDR3 region: CASSIVLSTGIGGNTEAFF. In DNA form, the CDR3 reads TGTGCCAGTAGTATAGTCCTCAGTACCGGGATTGGCGGGAACACTGAAGCTTTCTTT. This chain joins TRBV19 and TRBJ1-1; D is ambiguous. The CDR3 totals 19 residues. V was trimmed by 1 base and J by 1 base, leaving 22 bases between them. CDR1 is LNHDA, CDR2 SQIVND, per germline (reference sequence).

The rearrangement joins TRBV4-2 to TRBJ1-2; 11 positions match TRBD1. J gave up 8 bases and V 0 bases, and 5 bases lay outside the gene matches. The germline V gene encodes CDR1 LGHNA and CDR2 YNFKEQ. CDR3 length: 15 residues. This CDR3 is CASSQDPDRGLGYTF. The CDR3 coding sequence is TGTGCCAGCAGCCAAGATCCGGACAGGGGGCTCGGCTACACCTTC.

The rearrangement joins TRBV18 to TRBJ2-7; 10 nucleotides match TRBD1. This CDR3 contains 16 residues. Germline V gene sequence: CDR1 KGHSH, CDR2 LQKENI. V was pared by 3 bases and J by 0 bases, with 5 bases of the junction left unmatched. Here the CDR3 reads CASSPSGQGTSYEQYF. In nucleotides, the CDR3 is TGTGCCAGCTCACCTTCGGGACAGGGGACCTCCTACGAGCAGTACTTC. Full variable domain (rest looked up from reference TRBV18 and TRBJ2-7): NAGVMQNPRHLVRRRGQEARLRCSPMKGHSHVYWYRQLPEEGLKFMVYLQKENIIDESGMPKERFSAEFPKEGPSILRIQQVVRGDSAAYFCASSPSGQGTSYEQYFGPGTRLTVT.

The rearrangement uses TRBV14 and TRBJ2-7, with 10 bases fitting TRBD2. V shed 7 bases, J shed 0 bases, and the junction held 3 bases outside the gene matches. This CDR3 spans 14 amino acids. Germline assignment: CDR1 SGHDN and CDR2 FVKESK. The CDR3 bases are TGTGCCAGCAACCCTAGCGGGAGCTCCTACGAGCAGTACTTC. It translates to CASNPSGSSYEQYF.

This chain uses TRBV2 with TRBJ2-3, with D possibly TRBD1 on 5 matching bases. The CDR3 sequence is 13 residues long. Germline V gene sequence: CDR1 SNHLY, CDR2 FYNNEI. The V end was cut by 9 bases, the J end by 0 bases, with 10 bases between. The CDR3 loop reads CARQARSTDTQYF. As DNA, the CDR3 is TGTGCCAGACAGGCGAGGAGCACAGATACGCAGTATTTT.

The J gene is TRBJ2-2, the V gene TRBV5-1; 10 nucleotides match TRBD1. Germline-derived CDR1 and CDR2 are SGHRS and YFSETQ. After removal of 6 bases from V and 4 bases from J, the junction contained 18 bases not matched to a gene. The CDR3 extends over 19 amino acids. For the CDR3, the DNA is TGCGCCAGCAACCCTGGATCTATGGGGACAGGGGTCGTCACCGGGGAGCTGTTTTTT. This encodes CASNPGSMGTGVVTGELFF.

CDR3 nucleotide sequence: TGTGCCAGCAGCCCAAGCCCGGGTTCAACTAATGAAAAACTGTTTTTT. Residues: CASSPSPGSTNEKLFF. The chain employs TRBV5-5 and TRBJ1-4, with D hard to call. The CDR3 loop spans 16 amino acids. Trimming cost V 4 bases and J 0 bases, with 13 bases left between them. Germline V gene lookup returns CDR1 SGHKS and CDR2 YYEKEE (reference sequence).

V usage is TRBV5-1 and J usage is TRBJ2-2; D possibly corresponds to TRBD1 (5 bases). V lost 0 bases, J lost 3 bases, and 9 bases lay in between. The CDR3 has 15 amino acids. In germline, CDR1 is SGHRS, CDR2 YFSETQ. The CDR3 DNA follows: TGCGCCAGCAGCTTGGGGGGCACGGACACCGGGGAGCTGTTTTTT. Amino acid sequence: CASSLGGTDTGELFF. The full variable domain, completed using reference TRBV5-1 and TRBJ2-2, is KAGVTQTPRYLIKTRGQQVTLSCSPISGHRSVSWYQQTPGQGLQFLFEYFSETQRNKGNFPGRFSGRQFSNSRSEMNVSTLELGDSALYLCASSLGGTDTGELFFGEGSRLTVL.

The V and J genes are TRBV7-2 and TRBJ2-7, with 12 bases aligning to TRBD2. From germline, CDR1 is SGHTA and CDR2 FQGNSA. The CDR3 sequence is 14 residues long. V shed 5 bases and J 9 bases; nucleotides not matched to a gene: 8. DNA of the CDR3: TGTGCCAGCAGCATTGGGACTAGCGGGTGGGGGCAGTACTTC. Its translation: CASSIGTSGWGQYF.

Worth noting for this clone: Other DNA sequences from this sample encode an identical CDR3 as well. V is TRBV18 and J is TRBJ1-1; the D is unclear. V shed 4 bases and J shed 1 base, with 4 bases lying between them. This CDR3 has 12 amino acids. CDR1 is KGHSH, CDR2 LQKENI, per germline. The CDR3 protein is CASSQRNTEAFF. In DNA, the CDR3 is TGTGCCAGCTCACAGAGGAACACTGAAGCTTTCTTT.

The CDR3 here is CASSFGASTDTQYF. In DNA, the CDR3 is TGTGCCAGCAGCTTTGGGGCTAGCACAGATACGCAGTATTTT. The chain links TRBV7-8 to TRBJ2-3; the D gene is possibly TRBD1 (5 bases). The CDR3 sequence is 14 residues long. Germline assignment: CDR1 SGHVS and CDR2 FQNEAQ. V shed 3 bases and J shed 0 bases, with 7 bases lying between them.

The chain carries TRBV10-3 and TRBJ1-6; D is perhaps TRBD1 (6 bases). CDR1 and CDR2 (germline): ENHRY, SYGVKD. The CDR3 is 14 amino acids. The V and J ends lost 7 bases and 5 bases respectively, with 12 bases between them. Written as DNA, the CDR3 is TGTGCCATCACCCGGACAGAGAATAATTCACCCCTCCACTTT. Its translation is CAITRTENNSPLHF.

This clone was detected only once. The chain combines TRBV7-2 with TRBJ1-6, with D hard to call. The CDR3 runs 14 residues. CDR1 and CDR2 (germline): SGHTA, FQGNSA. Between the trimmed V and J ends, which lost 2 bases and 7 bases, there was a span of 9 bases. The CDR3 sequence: CASSLRGINSPLHF. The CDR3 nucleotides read TGTGCCAGCAGCTTACGGGGAATCAATTCACCCCTCCACTTT.

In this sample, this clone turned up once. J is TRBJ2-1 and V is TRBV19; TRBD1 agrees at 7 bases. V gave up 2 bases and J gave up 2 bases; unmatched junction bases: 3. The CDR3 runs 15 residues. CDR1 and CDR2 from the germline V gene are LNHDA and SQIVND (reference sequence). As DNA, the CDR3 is TGTGCCAGTAGTATACCGGGGACAGCCTACAATGAGCAGTTCTTC. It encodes CASSIPGTAYNEQFF.

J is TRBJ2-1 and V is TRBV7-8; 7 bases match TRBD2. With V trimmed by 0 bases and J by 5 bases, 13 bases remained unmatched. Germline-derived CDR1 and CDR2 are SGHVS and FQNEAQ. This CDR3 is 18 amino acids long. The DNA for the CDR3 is TGTGCCAGCAGCTTAGCCAGACGACTGCGGGGGAGGGACAATGAGCAGTTCTTC. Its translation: CASSLARRLRGRDNEQFF.

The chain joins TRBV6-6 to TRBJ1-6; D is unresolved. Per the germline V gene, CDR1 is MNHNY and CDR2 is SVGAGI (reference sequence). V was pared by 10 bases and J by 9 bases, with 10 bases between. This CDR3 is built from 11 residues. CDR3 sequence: CATRASSPLHF. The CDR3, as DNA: TGTGCCACGCGGGCAAGTTCACCCCTCCACTTT.

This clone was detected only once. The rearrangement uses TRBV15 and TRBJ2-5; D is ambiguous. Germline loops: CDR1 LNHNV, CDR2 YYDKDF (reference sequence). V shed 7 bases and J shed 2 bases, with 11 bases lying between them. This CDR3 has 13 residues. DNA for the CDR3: TGTGCCACCAATCAAGGCCTTCAAGAGACCCAGTACTTC. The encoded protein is CATNQGLQETQYF.

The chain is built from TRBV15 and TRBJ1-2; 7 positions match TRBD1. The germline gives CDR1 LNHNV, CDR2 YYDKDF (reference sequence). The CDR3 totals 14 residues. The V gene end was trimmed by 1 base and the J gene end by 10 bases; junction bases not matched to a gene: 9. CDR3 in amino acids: CATSRVRDSATYTF. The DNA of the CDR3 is TGTGCCACCAGCAGAGTCCGGGACAGTGCGACCTACACCTTC.

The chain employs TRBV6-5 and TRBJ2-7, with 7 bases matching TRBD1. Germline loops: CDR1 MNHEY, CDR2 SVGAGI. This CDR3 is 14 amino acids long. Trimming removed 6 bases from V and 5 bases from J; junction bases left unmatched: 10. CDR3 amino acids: CASRDTQGPHEQYF. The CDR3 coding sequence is TGTGCCAGCAGAGATACACAGGGGCCCCACGAGCAGTACTTC.

The CDR3 reads CAWSAGGHTIYF. CDR3 coding DNA: TGTGCCTGGAGTGCGGGGGGTCACACCATATATTTT. V is TRBV30 and J is TRBJ1-3; D might be TRBD1 (5 bases). The CDR3 sequence is 12 residues long. The germline V gene has CDR1 GTSNPN and CDR2 SVGIG (reference sequence). The ends were cut back, 1 base at V and 8 bases at J, with 9 bases in the middle.

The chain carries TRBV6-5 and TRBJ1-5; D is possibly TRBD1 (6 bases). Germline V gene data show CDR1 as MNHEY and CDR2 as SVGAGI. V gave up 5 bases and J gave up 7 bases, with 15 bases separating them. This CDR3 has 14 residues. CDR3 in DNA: TGTGCCAGCAGTCCAACAGGGACCGGGCAGCCCCAGCATTTT. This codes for CASSPTGTGQPQHF.

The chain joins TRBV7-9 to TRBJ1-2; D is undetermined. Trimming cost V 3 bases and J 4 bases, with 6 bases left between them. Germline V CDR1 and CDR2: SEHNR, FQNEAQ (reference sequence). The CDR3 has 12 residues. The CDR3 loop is CASSLVPYGYTF. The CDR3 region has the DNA TGTGCCAGCAGCTTGGTCCCCTATGGCTACACCTTC.

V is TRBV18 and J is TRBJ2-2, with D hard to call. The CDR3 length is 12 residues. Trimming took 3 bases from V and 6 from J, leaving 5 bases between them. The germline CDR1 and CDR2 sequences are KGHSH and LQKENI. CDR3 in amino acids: CASSPDSGELFF. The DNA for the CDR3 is TGTGCCAGCTCACCTGACTCCGGGGAGCTGTTTTTT.

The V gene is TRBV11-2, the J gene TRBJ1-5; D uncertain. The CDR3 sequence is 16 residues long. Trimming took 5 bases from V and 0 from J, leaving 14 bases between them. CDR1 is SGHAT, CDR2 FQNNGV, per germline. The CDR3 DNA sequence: TGTGCCAGCAGCCTAGGAAACCTTTATAGCAATCAGCCCCAGCATTTT. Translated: CASSLGNLYSNQPQHF.